This T cell receptor beta chain was sequenced for a study of beta chain features in type 1 diabetes. The CDR3 is 13 amino acids. Germline CDR1 and CDR2: SGDLS and YYNGEE. V was pared by 1 base and J by 3 bases, with 7 bases between. Of the isolated RNA, all was reverse transcribed, and so the sequenced material was expressed TCRB transcripts. Profiled with immunoSEQ multiplex PCR; TCRdb holds only in-frame clones, not every one. The sample gives 300,000 to 350,000 clones, roughly a fifth of which show up once; approximately 0.041% is in the top ten. The TCR sequence derives from a woman younger than 30 in good health. The sequenced material came from naive CD4+ T cells from blood. The V call is TRBV9, the J call TRBJ1-1, with D unclear. This chain's CDR3 is CASSVQVYTEAFF. In DNA, the CDR3 is TGTGCCAGCAGCGTACAGGTCTACACTGAAGCTTTCTTT. The whole variable domain, remainder taken from reference TRBV9 and TRBJ1-1, is DSGVTQTPKHLITATGQRVTLRCSPRSGDLSVYWYQQSLDQGLQFLIQYYNGEERAKGNILERFSAQQFPDLHSELNLSSLELGDSALYFCASSVQVYTEAFFGQGTRLTVV.